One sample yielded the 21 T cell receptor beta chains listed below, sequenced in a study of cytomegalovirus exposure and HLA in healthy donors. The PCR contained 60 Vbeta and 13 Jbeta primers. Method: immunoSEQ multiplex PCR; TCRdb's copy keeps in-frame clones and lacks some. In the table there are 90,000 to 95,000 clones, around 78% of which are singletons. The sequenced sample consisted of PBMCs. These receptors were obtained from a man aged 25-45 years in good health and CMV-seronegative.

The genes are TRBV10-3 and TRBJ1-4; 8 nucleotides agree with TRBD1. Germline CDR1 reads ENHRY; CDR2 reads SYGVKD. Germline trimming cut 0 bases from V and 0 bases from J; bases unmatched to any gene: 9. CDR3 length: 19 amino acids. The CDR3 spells CAISESIGPGQATNEKLFF. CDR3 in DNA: TGTGCCATCAGTGAGTCGATTGGTCCGGGACAGGCAACTAATGAAAAACTGTTTTTT.

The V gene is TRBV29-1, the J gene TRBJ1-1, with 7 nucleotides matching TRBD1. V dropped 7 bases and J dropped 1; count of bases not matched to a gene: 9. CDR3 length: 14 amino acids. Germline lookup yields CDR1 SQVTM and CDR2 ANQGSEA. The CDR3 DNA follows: TGCAGCGGAAAAACAGGGGTATCGAACACTGAAGCTTTCTTT. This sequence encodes CSGKTGVSNTEAFF.

CDR3: CARELIKTSGSDEQFF. In nucleotides, the CDR3 is TGCGCCAGGGAATTAATCAAGACTAGCGGGAGCGATGAGCAGTTCTTC. The chain recombines TRBV5-1 with TRBJ2-1; the match to TRBD2 covers 12 bases. This CDR3 spans 16 amino acids. J lost 8 bases, V lost 8 bases, and 14 bases had no gene match. Germline loops: CDR1 SGHRS, CDR2 YFSETQ.

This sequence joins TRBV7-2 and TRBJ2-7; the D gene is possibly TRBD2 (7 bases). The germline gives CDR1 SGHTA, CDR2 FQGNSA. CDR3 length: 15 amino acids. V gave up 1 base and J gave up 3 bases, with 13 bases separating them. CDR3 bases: TGTGCCAGCAGCTTAGAACAGGGAGGGAACTACGAGCAGTACTTC. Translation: CASSLEQGGNYEQYF.

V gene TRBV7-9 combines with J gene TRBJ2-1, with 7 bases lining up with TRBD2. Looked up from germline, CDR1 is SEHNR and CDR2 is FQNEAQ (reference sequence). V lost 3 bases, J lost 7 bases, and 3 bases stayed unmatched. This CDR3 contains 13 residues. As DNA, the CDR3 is TGTGCCAGCAGCTTCGCCGGGGGGAATGAGCAGTTCTTC. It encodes CASSFAGGNEQFF.

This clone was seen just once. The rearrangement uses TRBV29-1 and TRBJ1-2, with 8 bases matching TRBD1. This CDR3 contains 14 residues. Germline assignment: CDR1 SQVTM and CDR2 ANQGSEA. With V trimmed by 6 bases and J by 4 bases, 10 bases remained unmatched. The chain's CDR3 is CSVAGTGTSYGYTF. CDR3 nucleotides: TGCAGCGTCGCCGGGACAGGAACCAGCTATGGCTACACCTTC. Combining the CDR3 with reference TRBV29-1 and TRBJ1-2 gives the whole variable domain SAVISQKPSRDICQRGTSLTIQCQVDSQVTMMFWYRQQPGQSLTLIATANQGSEATYESGFVIDKFPISRPNLTFSTLTVSNMSPEDSSIYLCSVAGTGTSYGYTFGSGTRLTVV.

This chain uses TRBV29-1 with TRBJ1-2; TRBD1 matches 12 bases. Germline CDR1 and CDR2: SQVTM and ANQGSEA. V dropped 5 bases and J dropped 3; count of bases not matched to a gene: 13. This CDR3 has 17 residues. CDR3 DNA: TGCAGCGTTCGAACGGGACAGGGGGCGTCGAGGGACTATGGCTACACCTTC. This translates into CSVRTGQGASRDYGYTF. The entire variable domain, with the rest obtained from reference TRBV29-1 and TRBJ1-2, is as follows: SAVISQKPSRDICQRGTSLTIQCQVDSQVTMMFWYRQQPGQSLTLIATANQGSEATYESGFVIDKFPISRPNLTFSTLTVSNMSPEDSSIYLCSVRTGQGASRDYGYTFGSGTRLTVV.

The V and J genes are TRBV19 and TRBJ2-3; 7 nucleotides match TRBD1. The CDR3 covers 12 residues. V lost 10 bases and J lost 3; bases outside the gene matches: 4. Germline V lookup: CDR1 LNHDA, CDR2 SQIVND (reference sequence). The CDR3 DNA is TGTGCCACGACAGGGCCTACAGATACGCAGTATTTT. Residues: CATTGPTDTQYF. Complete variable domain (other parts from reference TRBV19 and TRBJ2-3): DGGITQSPKYLFRKEGQNVTLSCEQNLNHDAMYWYRQDPGQGLRLIYYSQIVNDFQKGDIAEGYSVSREKKESFPLTVTSAQKNPTAFYLCATTGPTDTQYFGPGTRLTVL.

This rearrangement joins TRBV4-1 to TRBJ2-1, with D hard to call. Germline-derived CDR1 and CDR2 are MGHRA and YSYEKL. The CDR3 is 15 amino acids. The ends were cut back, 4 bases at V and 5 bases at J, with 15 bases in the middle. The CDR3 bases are TGCGCCAGCAGCCTAGACTCTTTTTCAGACAATGAGCAGTTCTTC. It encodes CASSLDSFSDNEQFF.

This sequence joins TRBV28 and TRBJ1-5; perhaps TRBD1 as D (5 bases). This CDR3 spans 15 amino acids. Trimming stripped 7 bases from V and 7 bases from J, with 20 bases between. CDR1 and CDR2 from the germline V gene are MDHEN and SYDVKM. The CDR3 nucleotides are TGTGCCAGCACTCCCTGGCGGGGGACGGGGCAGCCCCAGCATTTT. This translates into CASTPWRGTGQPQHF.

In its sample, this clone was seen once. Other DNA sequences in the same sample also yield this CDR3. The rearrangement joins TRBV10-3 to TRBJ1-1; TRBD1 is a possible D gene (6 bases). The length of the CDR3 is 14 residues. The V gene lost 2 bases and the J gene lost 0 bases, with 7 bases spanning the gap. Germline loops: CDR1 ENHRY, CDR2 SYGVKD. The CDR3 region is CAISERQVNTEAFF. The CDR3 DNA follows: TGTGCCATCAGTGAGAGACAGGTGAACACTGAAGCTTTCTTT.

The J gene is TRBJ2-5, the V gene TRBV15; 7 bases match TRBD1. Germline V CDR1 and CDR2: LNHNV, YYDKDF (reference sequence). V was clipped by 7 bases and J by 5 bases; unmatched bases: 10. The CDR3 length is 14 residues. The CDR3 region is CATKIGAGGETQYF. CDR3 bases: TGTGCCACCAAAATTGGGGCAGGGGGTGAGACCCAGTACTTC.

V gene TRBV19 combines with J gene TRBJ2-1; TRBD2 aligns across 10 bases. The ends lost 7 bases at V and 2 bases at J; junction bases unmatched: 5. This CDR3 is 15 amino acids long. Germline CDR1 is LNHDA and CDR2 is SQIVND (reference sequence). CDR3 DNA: TGTGCCAGTACCACTAGCGGGAACACCTACAATGAGCAGTTCTTC. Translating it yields CASTTSGNTYNEQFF.

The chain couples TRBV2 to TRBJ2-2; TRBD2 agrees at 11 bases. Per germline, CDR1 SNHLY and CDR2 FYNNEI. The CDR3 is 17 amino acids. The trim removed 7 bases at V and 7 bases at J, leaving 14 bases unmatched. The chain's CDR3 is CASIKGIAGGPIGELFF. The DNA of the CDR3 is TGTGCCAGCATAAAGGGAATAGCGGGGGGGCCGATCGGGGAGCTGTTTTTT.

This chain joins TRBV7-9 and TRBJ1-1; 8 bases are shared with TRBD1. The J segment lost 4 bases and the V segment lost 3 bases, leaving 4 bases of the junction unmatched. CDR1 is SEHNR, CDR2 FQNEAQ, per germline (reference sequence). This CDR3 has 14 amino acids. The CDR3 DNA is TGTGCCAGCAGCTTTGGACAGGGCAGCACTGAAGCTTTCTTT. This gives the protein CASSFGQGSTEAFF. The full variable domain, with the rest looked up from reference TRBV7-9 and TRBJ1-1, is DTGVSQNPRHKITKRGQNVTFRCDPISEHNRLYWYRQTLGQGPEFLTYFQNEAQLEKSRLLSDRFSAERPKGSFSTLEIQRTEQGDSAMYLCASSFGQGSTEAFFGQGTRLTVV.

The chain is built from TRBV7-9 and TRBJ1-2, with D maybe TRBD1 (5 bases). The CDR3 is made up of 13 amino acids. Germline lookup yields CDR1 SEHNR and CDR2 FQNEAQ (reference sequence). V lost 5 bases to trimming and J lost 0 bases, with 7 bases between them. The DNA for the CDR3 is TGTGCCAGCAGCAACAGGCCTAACTATGGCTACACCTTC. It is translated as CASSNRPNYGYTF.

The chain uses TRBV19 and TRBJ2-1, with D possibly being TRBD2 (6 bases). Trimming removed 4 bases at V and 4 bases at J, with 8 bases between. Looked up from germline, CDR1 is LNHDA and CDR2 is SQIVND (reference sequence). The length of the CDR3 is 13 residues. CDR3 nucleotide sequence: TGTGCCAGTAGTAGCGGGGAGTACAATGAGCAGTTCTTC. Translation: CASSSGEYNEQFF.

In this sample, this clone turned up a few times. CDR3 nucleotide sequence: TGTGCCAGCAGCCAGGGAGGGGCCGCCGACACTGAAGCTTTCTTT. It encodes CASSQGGAADTEAFF. The gene calls are TRBV5-4 and TRBJ1-1, with D perhaps matching TRBD1 (5 bases). CDR1 is SGHNT and CDR2 is YYREEE in the germline V gene (reference sequence). The CDR3 consists of 15 residues. V lost 4 bases and J lost 3, with 16 bases in between.

CDR3 sequence (DNA): TGTGCCACCAGCAGAGGTCGGGTTAAAACCGGATACGAGCAGTACTTC. Protein product: CATSRGRVKTGYEQYF. The J gene is TRBJ2-7, the V gene TRBV15; D gene uncertain. CDR3 length equals 16 residues. V lost 1 base and J 4 bases, leaving 17 bases between the germline ends. CDR1 and CDR2 from the germline V gene are LNHNV and YYDKDF (reference sequence).

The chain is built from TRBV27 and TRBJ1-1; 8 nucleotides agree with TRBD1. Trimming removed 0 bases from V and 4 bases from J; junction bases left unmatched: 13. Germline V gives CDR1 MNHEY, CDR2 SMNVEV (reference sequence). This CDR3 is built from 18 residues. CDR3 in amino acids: CASSLSDRGMEGSTEAFF. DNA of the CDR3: TGTGCCAGCAGTTTATCCGACAGGGGAATGGAGGGGAGCACTGAAGCTTTCTTT.

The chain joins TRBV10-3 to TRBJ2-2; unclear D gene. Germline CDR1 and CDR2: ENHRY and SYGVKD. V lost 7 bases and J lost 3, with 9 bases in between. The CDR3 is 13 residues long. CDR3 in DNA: TGTGCCATCATATCCGAGGACACCGGGGAGCTGTTTTTT. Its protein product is CAIISEDTGELFF.